This TCR beta chain was observed in a study of shared clonotypes between healthy human individuals (dated by TCRdb to the early 2020s). Regarding the study in general: The cohort included three men and a couple of women between 18 and 49 years of age. For each donor, three plates each were used for CD4 naive and CD4 memory, two plates were used for CD8 naive, and one plate was used for CD8 memory. Leukapheresis yielded between about 0.94 and 9.5 billion PBMCs per donor. To estimate repertoire size and how much clonotypes are shared between individuals, the study performed deep sequencing of blood TCR repertoires from five healthy adults. To increase sequencing depth and limit assay-specific biases, TCR repertoire library preparation and sequencing were carried out by different laboratories using diverse techniques.

Healthy HIV-negative adults with no recently reported acute infections or vaccinations were included as donors. Every donor was a Caucasian adult residing in Nashville, Tennessee, USA. CD4+ T cells were enriched by magnetic negative selection, after which naive cells were positively selected on CD45RA and the negative fraction was taken as the memory subset. Blood was obtained by leukapheresis, after which PBMCs were separated by Ficoll-Histopaque density gradient centrifugation and cryopreserved in liquid nitrogen vapor phase. Analytical flow cytometry was used to check the purity and quantity of every magnetically sorted T cell population. Genomic DNA was isolated from each sorted fraction and quantified by UV absorbance on a Nanodrop 2000c. Overall study outcomes, separate from this receptor: Higher generation probabilities were observed for clonotypes shared by all four sorted-subset donors than for non-shared clonotypes. Because the study included only a small number of donors, the genetic and exposure-history diversity represented was limited. Larger estimated clonotype richness was generally found for naive subsets than for memory subsets. Sampling was restricted to blood, and TCR repertoires in tissues likely differ from the TCR repertoires found in blood. About 5% of naive CD4, around 3.5% of naive CD8, approximately 2% of memory CD4, and 0.35% to 0.4% of memory CD8 clonotypes were shared across several donors. Based on pairwise subsampling, the degree of clonotype sharing among donors was expected to be affected by sequencing depth. Even with the large sequencing depth, rarefaction of the sorted-subset datasets indicated that sequencing was incomplete.

Using the deep immunoSEQ assay, multiplex PCR amplified TCR CDR3 regions from genomic DNA. Extracted genomic DNA from each cell subset was distributed evenly across all wells of several immunoSEQ 96-well plates, and each plate was treated as a replicate. For sorted subsets, 200 ng of genomic DNA, equivalent to some 33,000 T cell genomes, went into each replicate PCR. Purified libraries were quantified with a Qubit 3.0 fluorometer, sized on a Bioanalyzer 2100, and re-quantified with the KAPA Library Quantification kit. A separate single-read 150-cycle Illumina NextSeq 550 flow cell was used to sequence each immunoSEQ 96-well plate. The paper's data handling went like this. The immunoSEQ output contained only junctional sequences without quality scores, so filtering could not match that applied to full-length reads. Sequences were annotated with PyIR, a Python wrapper for IgBLAST v1.9, using IMGT germline references to assign V/J genes and CDR3. Any read was removed if the V/J assignment was weak (E-value above 1e-6), the CDR3 was missing, or the read contained stop codons, out-of-frame junctions, or ambiguous translated residues. A V3J clonotype was defined by an identical inferred V gene, J gene, and CDR3 amino acid sequence. Percentage overlap between repertoires was calculated by dividing the number of shared unique clonotypes by the size of the smaller repertoire. Richness of each repertoire was evaluated using RTK rarefaction, the Chao1 estimator, and Recon v2.1 estimates of unobserved clonotypes. Generation probabilities for all TCRbeta clonotypes obtained by the gDNA method from a handful of donors were computed using OLGA. TCRdb's version of the immuneACCESS table is confined to in-frame rearrangements and falls short of the full clone set. An unresolved V gene accounts for under half of the shortfall where checked; the remainder is of unknown origin. That table gives V, J and clone size, and the DNA gave D and trimming. The sample table records approximately 1,500,000 clones; 98% of these occur just once. The ten largest clones capture roughly 0.45% of the sample.

The CDR3 holds 16 amino acids from the cysteine to the phenylalanine. Just the 48-base CDR3 DNA is kept, in frame starting at base 1. CDR1 and CDR2, per the germline V gene, are SGHTA and FQGTGA. V is pared back by 6 bases and J by 4 bases, with 20 bases lying between the germline termini. In regard to this clone: Its antigen remains unidentified. No per-base quality is available; no much larger clone lies one base away.

The clonotype was recovered from a man aged 30 to 45 in good health. The V and J segments used are TRBV7-3 and TRBJ2-3; a tentative D match to TRBD2 spans 6 bases. Sequencing input: naive CD4+ T cells sorted from blood. In the paper's terms, the cell subset or site label means: CD45RA+ positively selected. The CDR3 region: CASSSTVVGGADTQYF. In nucleotides, the sequence is TGTGCCAGCAGTTCCACGGTTGTGGGAGGCGCAGATACGCAGTATTTT.